This T cell receptor beta chain appears in the sequencing data of a study of T cell repertoires in cytomegalovirus infection. Study summary: Public TCR beta signatures marked donors with CMV infection and the matching HLA.

V was shortened by 3 bases and J by 2 bases, with 10 bases between the two germline ends. Germline V gene lookup returns CDR1 SNHLY and CDR2 FYNNEI. The CDR3 has 14 amino acids. A word on this clonotype: Its matching antigen is unknown.

TCRdb re-called the reads through MiXCR, storing one row per CDR3 protein. The table records fewer than 1,000,000 distinct CDR3 sequences, 30% to 40% of them present only once. The material was cultured CD8+ T cells from PBMCs, obtained from culture after CMV antigen stimulation. The rearrangement links TRBV2 to TRBJ2-5; a possible D gene is TRBD2 (5 bases). The clonotype originates from a human donor in good health (CMV status not recorded). Some clones in this sample may be carry-over from other donors' samples. CDR3 protein: CASSEIGEQETQYF. In DNA form, the CDR3 reads TGTGCCAGCAGTGAGATCGGGGAACAAGAGACCCAGTACTTC.